The sequence of this T cell receptor (beta chain) was determined in a study of blood T cell repertoires in COVID-19. In germline, CDR1 is MDHEN, CDR2 SYDVKM. J lost 2 bases, V lost 4 bases, and 4 bases had no gene match. This CDR3 is 15 amino acids long. Authors' data handling: From reference gene primer amplification, estimates of nucleated cell counts were derived. Measured with immunoSEQ multiplex PCR; TCRdb has only the in-frame clones, and not every one. V, J and clone size derive from that table, while D and trimming were established from the DNA sequence. The sample records 110,000 or so clones, 90% being singletons.

The sample consisted of peripheral blood. The rearrangement uses TRBV28 and TRBJ2-7, with 11 positions matching TRBD2. This receptor was identified in a woman aged 45-60 years with acute or convalescent COVID-19. The CDR3: CASSSRLAGTYEQYF. CDR3 bases: TGTGCCAGCAGTTCCCGACTAGCGGGAACCTACGAGCAGTACTTC.